The 6 T cell receptor beta chains in this list originate from one sample, sequenced in a study of T cell responses to AZD1222 COVID-19 vaccine. The method was immunoSEQ multiplex PCR; TCRdb's version includes in-frame clones alone and lacks a portion of them. The sample shows some 130,000 clones, about nine tenths of them seen only once. The sample was peripheral blood, taken on day 0 of AZD1222 vaccination. These receptors all stem from an adult in good health.

The genes are TRBV19 and TRBJ2-7; perhaps TRBD1 as D (6 bases). The CDR3 loop spans 14 amino acids. Trimming stripped 9 bases from V and 3 bases from J, with 18 bases between. CDR1 and CDR2 (germline): LNHDA, SQIVND (reference sequence). The CDR3 loop is CASSPGQRGYEQYF. The CDR3 DNA reads as TGTGCCAGCAGCCCGGGACAAAGGGGCTACGAGCAGTACTTC.

V gene TRBV19 combines with J gene TRBJ1-5; 11 bases line up with TRBD1. Germline V CDR1 and CDR2: LNHDA, SQIVND (reference sequence). With V trimmed by 6 bases and J by 0 bases, 7 bases remained unmatched. The CDR3 sequence is 17 residues long. The CDR3 region is CASRVGQGAYSNQPQHF. CDR3 DNA: TGTGCCAGTAGAGTCGGACAGGGGGCATATAGCAATCAGCCCCAGCATTTT.

V is TRBV19 and J is TRBJ1-1; tentatively, D is TRBD1 (6 bases). In germline, CDR1 is LNHDA, CDR2 SQIVND (reference sequence). CDR3 length: 14 residues. V dropped 1 base and J dropped 5 bases, with 11 bases sitting between them. CDR3 loop: CASSIAGARTEAFF. CDR3 nucleotide sequence: TGTGCCAGTAGTATAGCGGGGGCGCGGACTGAAGCTTTCTTT.

The chain has TRBV5-6 and TRBJ1-2; D call uncertain. This CDR3 is 15 amino acids long. The germline V and J ends were trimmed by 1 base and 0 bases, with 10 bases remaining between them. The germline V gene has CDR1 SGHDT and CDR2 YYEEEE. The CDR3 bases are TGTGCCAGCAGCTTGACATCGCCCACTAACTATGGCTACACCTTC. This codes for CASSLTSPTNYGYTF.

This clone was observed a single time. The chain uses TRBV5-4 and TRBJ2-3, with 8 nucleotides matching TRBD1. Germline assignment: CDR1 SGHNT and CDR2 YYREEE (reference sequence). V gave up 1 base and J gave up 2 bases; unmatched junction bases: 3. This CDR3 region has 15 residues. CDR3 in DNA: TGTGCCAGCAGCTTGTGGGGACAGGCCACAGATACGCAGTATTTT. Its translation: CASSLWGQATDTQYF.

The chain uses TRBV2 and TRBJ1-1, with no clear D. Germline-derived CDR1 and CDR2 are SNHLY and FYNNEI. The CDR3 spans 11 residues. V gave up 4 bases and J gave up 3 bases, with 3 bases separating them. This CDR3 is CASSAYTEAFF. CDR3 DNA sequence: TGTGCCAGCAGTGCCTACACTGAAGCTTTCTTT.